This T cell receptor (beta chain) appears in the sequencing data of a study of T cell responses to AZD1222 COVID-19 vaccine. TCRdb's copy holds only in-frame clones and misses some; the assay was immunoSEQ multiplex PCR. The sample has some 110,000 clones; roughly 91% are singletons. Per germline, CDR1 MNHEY and CDR2 SVGEGT. There are 17 residues in the CDR3. Trimming stripped 5 bases from V and 2 bases from J, with 19 bases between. The chain uses TRBV6-2 or TRBV6-3 and TRBJ2-1; D may be TRBD1 (7 bases). This sample comprised peripheral blood, obtained 28 days after the second AZD1222 dose. This receptor was identified in an adult who received the AZD1222 COVID-19 vaccine. CDR3 DNA: TGTGCCAGCAGTAACACTCGCAGGGGGAGGACCTACAATGAGCAGTTCTTC. Translated, it gives CASSNTRRGRTYNEQFF.